Below are 27 T cell receptor beta chains sequenced from a single sample in a study of T cells in Graves' hyperthyroidism and ophthalmopathy (dated by TCRdb to 2018 to 2020). To prepare the library, multiplex PCR was applied. The run used an Illumina HiSeq 2000. The TCR beta CDR3 regions were amplified from RNA transcripts. The first round of RT-PCR for the TCR CDR3 was performed with the HTBI primer set and the Qiagen OneStep RT-PCR kit. TCRdb ran its own pipeline on the public reads, namely fastp trimming at Q25 and MiXCR clone calling, and kept in-frame beta chains. Under each unique CDR3 protein, matching rows form one entry showing the most common genes and DNA. The sample data list over 700,000 distinct CDR3 sequences, and roughly 40% of these were observed just once. The top ten clones comprise over 8% of the sample. Sequencing was done on a sample of blood. These receptor sequences come from a young man with Graves' hyperthyroidism.

The chain is built from TRBV6-5 and TRBJ1-2; TRBD1 might be the D (5 bases). Per the germline V gene, CDR1 is MNHEY and CDR2 is SVGAGI. The CDR3 runs 13 residues. V was shortened by 4 bases and J by 8 bases, with 14 bases between the two germline ends. The DNA for the CDR3 is TGTGCCAGCAGTTTCGCCGGGGCGTCAGGCTACACCTTC. Residues: CASSFAGASGYTF.

This clonotype was recorded many times. J is TRBJ1-5 and V is TRBV9; the D is unclear. From germline, CDR1 is SGDLS and CDR2 YYNGEE. The CDR3 is made up of 12 amino acids. Trimming took 3 bases from V and 10 from J, leaving 11 bases between them. The CDR3 region has the DNA TGTGCCAGCAGCGGAGGCTCCGGACCCCAGCATTTT. As protein: CASSGGSGPQHF.

This clonotype has at least ten counts. V is TRBV7-9 and J is TRBJ2-5; 7 bases map to TRBD2. Trimming at V came to 8 bases and at J to 2 bases, leaving 11 bases not matched to a gene. Germline assignment: CDR1 SEHNR and CDR2 FQNEAQ (reference sequence). This CDR3 is built from 15 residues. The CDR3 region has the DNA TGTGCCAGCTCTTTCGGCGGGGGTCAGCAAGAGACCCAGTACTTC. Protein sequence: CASSFGGGQQETQYF.

The gene calls are TRBV29-1 and TRBJ2-2; TRBD1 might be the D (6 bases). The CDR3 has 15 amino acids. Germline V CDR1 and CDR2: SQVTM, ANQGSEA. V was pared by 3 bases and J by 0 bases, with 11 bases between. CDR3 bases: TGCAGCGTTGATGGGGGCAGGGCGAACACCGGGGAGCTGTTTTTT. Translation: CSVDGGRANTGELFF.

This clonotype appeared many times. V usage is TRBV29-1 and J usage is TRBJ2-7; D is undetermined. The CDR3 totals 15 residues. V dropped 2 bases and J dropped 1 base, with 15 bases sitting between them. Looked up from germline, CDR1 is SQVTM and CDR2 is ANQGSEA. The CDR3 here is CSVEFGQTRSYEQYF. CDR3 coding DNA: TGCAGCGTTGAATTCGGGCAGACGAGATCCTACGAGCAGTACTTC.

In its sample, this clonotype was seen a few times. The chain uses TRBV6-1 and TRBJ1-5; possibly TRBD1 for D (5 bases). The ends were cut back, 2 bases at V and 10 bases at J, with 18 bases in the middle. This CDR3 region has 15 residues. Germline lookup yields CDR1 MNHNS and CDR2 SASEGT. DNA for the CDR3: TGTGCCAGCAGTGAAAGATGGGCAGACAGTTCACCCCAGCATTTT. It codes for CASSERWADSSPQHF.

This clonotype was recorded a few times. V and J are TRBV9 and TRBJ2-2; 10 bases map to TRBD2. The CDR3 loop spans 16 amino acids. Germline CDR1 is SGDLS and CDR2 is YYNGEE. The junction had 6 bases not matched to a gene; V was cut back by 0 bases and J by 7 bases. DNA of the CDR3: TGTGCCAGCAGCGTAGCGAGCGGGAGGGCAGGCGGGGAGCTGTTTTTT. Residues: CASSVASGRAGGELFF.

The chain uses TRBV13 and TRBJ2-7, with D maybe TRBD1 (5 bases). V was pared by 2 bases and J by 2 bases, with 10 bases between. The CDR3 length is 14 residues. Per germline, CDR1 PRHDT and CDR2 FYEKMQ (reference sequence). The CDR3, as DNA: TGTGCCAGCAGCTTATTTGGGGCCACCTACGAGCAGTACTTC. This codes for CASSLFGATYEQYF.

V and J are TRBV7-2 and TRBJ2-7; 8 bases line up with TRBD1. CDR3 length: 14 amino acids. V was pared by 8 bases and J by 5 bases, with 11 bases of the junction left unmatched. Germline loops: CDR1 SGHTA, CDR2 FQGNSA. CDR3 loop: CASSHQTGENEQYF. The CDR3 nucleotides read TGTGCCAGCTCACACCAGACAGGGGAGAACGAGCAGTACTTC.

This clonotype was seen a few times. The genes are TRBV7-4 and TRBJ1-5; D is unresolved. Germline loops: CDR1 SGHVT, CDR2 SQSDAQ. Trimming stripped 7 bases from V and 3 bases from J, with 16 bases between. This CDR3 comprises 15 residues. The CDR3 DNA is TGTGCCAGCAACAAAGAAGAAAAAAACAATCAGCCCCAGCATTTT. Translating it yields CASNKEEKNNQPQHF.

The chain carries TRBV7-9 and TRBJ2-2, with D possibly called TRBD1 or TRBD2 (5 bases each). V was pared by 5 bases and J by 0 bases, with 28 bases between. CDR3 length: 21 amino acids. Germline loops: CDR1 SEHNR, CDR2 FQNEAQ (reference sequence). As DNA, the CDR3 is TGTGCCAGCAGCGACTCGACGGGTAGAGGGTTGTGGGGGACGAACACCGGGGAGCTGTTTTTT. Translation: CASSDSTGRGLWGTNTGELFF. Full variable domain (missing parts from reference TRBV7-9 and TRBJ2-2): DTGVSQNPRHKITKRGQNVTFRCDPISEHNRLYWYRQTLGQGPEFLTYFQNEAQLEKSRLLSDRFSAERPKGSFSTLEIQRTEQGDSAMYLCASSDSTGRGLWGTNTGELFFGEGSRLTVL.

DNA for the CDR3: TGTGCCAGCAGCGTAGGTGGTCTCGAGCAAACTGAAGCTTTCTTT. Its translation: CASSVGGLEQTEAFF. The chain is built from TRBV9 and TRBJ1-1; no reliable D call. The germline V and J ends were trimmed by 0 bases and 5 bases, with 14 bases remaining between them. This CDR3 has 15 residues. The V gene's germline CDR1 is SGDLS and CDR2 YYNGEE.

The chain's CDR3 is CASSLALGQGEKLFF. In nucleotides, the CDR3 is TGTGCCAGCAGTTTAGCGCTAGGGCAGGGAGAAAAACTGTTTTTT. V usage is TRBV9 and J usage is TRBJ1-4; D possibly corresponds to TRBD1 (5 bases). Trimming took off 5 bases at V and 8 bases at J, with 19 bases between the two ends. From germline, CDR1 is SGDLS and CDR2 YYNGEE. The CDR3 contains 15 residues. Full variable domain (remainder filled in from reference TRBV9 and TRBJ1-4): DSGVTQTPKHLITATGQRVTLRCSPRSGDLSVYWYQQSLDQGLQFLIQYYNGEERAKGNILERFSAQQFPDLHSELNLSSLELGDSALYFCASSLALGQGEKLFFGSGTQLSVL.

In its sample, this clonotype was seen many times. This chain connects TRBV5-4 to TRBJ2-5; D is perhaps TRBD1 (6 bases). CDR1 is SGHNT and CDR2 is YYREEE in the germline V gene (reference sequence). With 4 bases removed from V and 3 bases from J, the gap between germline ends came to 10 bases. The CDR3 runs 13 residues. The CDR3 nucleotides are TGTGCCAGCAGCCCGGCAGGGGAAGAGACCCAGTACTTC. The encoded protein is CASSPAGEETQYF.

This clonotype has a handful of counts. The chain combines TRBV7-9 with TRBJ2-7, with 8 bases lining up with TRBD2. The germline V gene has CDR1 SEHNR and CDR2 FQNEAQ (reference sequence). Losses at the gene ends were 6 bases for V and 3 bases for J; bases not matched to a gene: 10. This CDR3 spans 15 amino acids. CDR3 coding DNA: TGTGCCAGCAGGTCCTCACCAAGCGGGAGCTACGAGCAGTACTTC. This codes for CASRSSPSGSYEQYF.

The rearrangement uses TRBV2 and TRBJ1-5; 7 bases agree with TRBD1. This CDR3 is 15 amino acids long. The germline gives CDR1 SNHLY, CDR2 FYNNEI. V shed 6 bases, J shed 3 bases, and the junction held 8 bases outside the gene matches. The CDR3 region is CASRAGTANNQPQHF. For the CDR3, the DNA is TGTGCCAGCAGAGCCGGGACAGCCAACAATCAGCCCCAGCATTTT. Combining the CDR3 with reference TRBV2 and TRBJ1-5 gives the whole variable domain EPEVTQTPSHQVTQMGQEVILRCVPISNHLYFYWYRQILGQKVEFLVSFYNNEISEKSEIFDDQFSVERPDGSNFTLKIRSTKLEDSAMYFCASRAGTANNQPQHFGDGTRLSIL.

The chain links TRBV7-6 to TRBJ2-2; TRBD2 matches at 8 bases. From germline, CDR1 is SGHVS and CDR2 FNYEAQ. J gave up 4 bases and V 4 bases, and 8 bases lay outside the gene matches. The CDR3 covers 16 residues. The CDR3 DNA sequence: TGTGCCAGCAGCTCCGCAGCGGGGGCGATCACCGGGGAGCTGTTTTTT. Translated, it gives CASSSAAGAITGELFF.

There are many counts of this clonotype. V and J are TRBV12-3 or TRBV12-4 and TRBJ1-5; possibly TRBD1 for D (5 bases). Trimming left V 2 bases short and J 2 bases short, with 10 bases between. The CDR3 length is 15 residues. The CDR3 region has the DNA TGTGCCAGCAGTTTACAGGGCGTAGGCAATCAGCCCCAGCATTTT. This sequence encodes CASSLQGVGNQPQHF.

At least ten counts were recorded for this clonotype. The chain recombines TRBV7-9 with TRBJ1-2, with D tentatively TRBD1 (6 bases). V lost 3 bases to trimming and J lost 2 bases, with 10 bases between them. The CDR3 loop spans 14 amino acids. Germline V gene lookup returns CDR1 SEHNR and CDR2 FQNEAQ (reference sequence). The chain's CDR3 is CASSLGDINYGYTF. Here the CDR3 DNA reads TGTGCCAGCAGCTTGGGGGACATCAACTATGGCTACACCTTC.

The gene calls are TRBV29-1 and TRBJ1-1; D ambiguous. The CDR3 covers 10 residues. Per the germline V gene, CDR1 is SQVTM and CDR2 is ANQGSEA. In DNA, the CDR3 is TGCAGAGTGGCGAACACTGAAGCTTTCTTT. Amino acid sequence: CRVANTEAFF.

This clonotype was picked up many times. The V call is TRBV7-9, the J call TRBJ1-2, with no clear D. V gave up 2 bases and J gave up 5 bases, with 12 bases separating them. The CDR3 length is 14 residues. Germline V lookup: CDR1 SEHNR, CDR2 FQNEAQ (reference sequence). Written as DNA, the CDR3 is TGTGCCAGCAGCTTAAGACCATCCGAGTATGGCTACACCTTC. Translation: CASSLRPSEYGYTF.

This clonotype was observed at least ten times. The rearrangement links TRBV7-9 to TRBJ1-3, with 8 positions matching TRBD1. Germline loops: CDR1 SEHNR, CDR2 FQNEAQ (reference sequence). The V gene end was trimmed by 4 bases and the J gene end by 3 bases; junction bases not matched to a gene: 11. This CDR3 spans 17 amino acids. The CDR3 is CASSSMTGTGGGNTIYF. Here the CDR3 DNA reads TGTGCCAGCAGCTCAATGACAGGGACAGGAGGTGGAAACACCATATATTTT.

This clonotype was seen repeatedly, ten times or more. This sequence joins TRBV29-1 and TRBJ2-5, with 8 nucleotides matching TRBD2. With V trimmed by 0 bases and J by 5 bases, 5 bases remained unmatched. CDR3 length: 14 residues. The germline V gene encodes CDR1 SQVTM and CDR2 ANQGSEA. The CDR3 DNA sequence: TGCAGCGTTGAAGATCCCCCTAGCGGGGAGACCCAGTACTTC. Translation gives CSVEDPPSGETQYF.

This clonotype came up a few times. J is TRBJ2-5 and V is TRBV5-6; D is unclear. V lost 3 bases to trimming and J lost 5 bases, with 14 bases between them. There are 14 residues in the CDR3. Germline loops: CDR1 SGHDT, CDR2 YYEEEE. CDR3 in DNA: TGTGCCAGCAGCTATAATCCGATAGGGGAGACCCAGTACTTC. It yields the protein CASSYNPIGETQYF.

This chain links TRBV19 with TRBJ2-2; D is ambiguous. The CDR3 runs to 14 residues. Germline V gene sequence: CDR1 LNHDA, CDR2 SQIVND (reference sequence). The V gene lost 2 bases and the J gene lost 4 bases, with 8 bases spanning the gap. CDR3 DNA: TGTGCCAGTAGTATAACTGCCAGCACCGGGGAGCTGTTTTTT. It codes for CASSITASTGELFF.

The chain has TRBV5-6 and TRBJ2-2; D not resolved. V gave up 1 base and J gave up 2 bases, with 9 bases separating them. The CDR3 runs to 15 residues. The germline CDR1 and CDR2 sequences are SGHDT and YYEEEE. DNA of the CDR3: TGTGCCAGCAGCTTGATGGGCAGCAACACCGGGGAGCTGTTTTTT. Translated: CASSLMGSNTGELFF.

This clonotype occurred many times. This chain joins TRBV20-1 and TRBJ2-5, with TRBD2 matching over 10 bases. The CDR3 has 12 residues. Looked up from germline, CDR1 is DFQATT and CDR2 is SNEGSKA (reference sequence). V dropped 8 bases and J dropped 2; count of bases not matched to a gene: 2. Here the CDR3 reads CSTTSGQETQYF. The CDR3 DNA reads TGCAGTACGACTAGCGGGCAAGAGACCCAGTACTTC.